A selection of T cell receptor beta chains follows, all from one sample in a study of neoadjuvant nivolumab and ipilimumab in lung cancer. Clones were read by immunoSEQ multiplex PCR, and TCRdb kept only the in-frame ones, dropping some. The sample lists about 26,000 clones, around 86% occurring once. The sample was tumor tissue, taken after neoadjuvant nivolumab, alone or with ipilimumab, at or shortly before surgery. The receptors here all came from an adult with non-small cell lung cancer. Each CDR3 is given with its conserved first and last residue. Each record gives: D gene, clone size, J gene, V gene, CDR3 protein, CDR3 DNA. A D gene is named only where the DNA matches it firmly. The size entry is marked missing in some rows and otherwise reads once, few, many or a size class.

>NA|NA|TRBJ1-1|TRBV6-1
CASSLDRGNTEAFF
TGTGCCAGCAGTTTGGACCGGGGAAACACTGAAGCTTTCTTT
>NA|NA|TRBJ1-4|TRBV7-9
CASSSTGTSNEKLFF
TGTGCCAGCAGCTCGACCGGGACCTCCAATGAAAAACTGTTTTTT
>TRBD1|NA|TRBJ2-5|TRBV6-5
CASSGTASKETQYF
TGTGCCAGCAGCGGGACAGCTAGCAAAGAGACCCAGTACTTC
>NA|NA|TRBJ2-3|TRBV29-1
CSVGHLFADTQYF
TGCAGCGTCGGACACCTTTTTGCAGATACGCAGTATTTT
>NA|NA|TRBJ2-7|TRBV11-2
CASSPRIYEQYF
TGTGCCAGCAGCCCTCGAATCTACGAGCAGTACTTC
>TRBD1|NA|TRBJ2-2|TRBV6-5
CASSVTGGGTGELFF
TGTGCCAGCAGTGTGACAGGGGGCGGCACCGGGGAGCTGTTTTTT
>NA|NA|TRBJ1-3|TRBV7-2
CASSDSRNTIYF
TGTGCCAGCAGTGACAGCCGAAACACCATATATTTT
>NA|NA|TRBJ2-7|TRBV28
CASSPESPSYEQYF
TGTGCCAGCAGCCCTGAATCCCCCTCCTACGAGCAGTACTTC
>NA|NA|TRBJ2-3|TRBV30
CACSTGATDTQYF
TGTGCCTGCAGCACAGGTGCTACAGATACGCAGTATTTT
>NA|NA|TRBJ2-2|TRBV7-9
CASSGPLVNTGELFF
TGTGCCAGCAGCGGGCCGCTGGTGAACACCGGGGAGCTGTTTTTT
>NA|NA|TRBJ2-3|TRBV6-5
CASSLVLGLTDTQYF
TGTGCCAGCAGTCTCGTTTTAGGATTAACAGATACGCAGTATTTT
>NA|NA|TRBJ2-1|TRBV6-5
CASSSTSGRIYNEQFF
TGTGCCAGCAGTTCCACGTCGGGGAGGATCTACAATGAGCAGTTCTTC
>NA|NA|TRBJ1-5|TRBV19
CASSIMGGTGNQPQHF
TGTGCCAGTAGTATAATGGGGGGAACAGGCAATCAGCCCCAGCATTTT
>NA|few|TRBJ2-3|TRBV10-1
CASSESAGRSTDTQYF
TGCGCCAGCAGTGAGTCAGCAGGCAGAAGCACAGATACGCAGTATTTT
>TRBD2|NA|TRBJ2-3|TRBV7-8
CASSFAGGRGDTQYF
TGTGCCAGCAGCTTTGCGGGAGGGCGAGGAGATACGCAGTATTTT
>TRBD2|NA|TRBJ2-1|TRBV11-2
CASSEIAGSSYNEQFF
TGTGCCAGCAGCGAAATAGCGGGAAGCTCCTACAATGAGCAGTTCTTC
>NA|NA|TRBJ2-5|TRBV5-8
CASSLPLSETQYF
TGTGCCAGCAGCTTGCCACTCTCAGAGACCCAGTACTTC
>TRBD2|NA|TRBJ2-5|TRBV11-2
CASSSISGSETQYF
TGTGCCAGCAGCTCCATTAGCGGGAGCGAGACCCAGTACTTC
>NA|NA|TRBJ1-4|TRBV30
CAWSVRPNEKLFF
TGTGCCTGGAGTGTAAGACCTAATGAAAAACTGTTTTTT
>NA|NA|TRBJ2-1|TRBV6-5
CASSYPLADEQFF
TGTGCCAGCAGTTACCCCCTAGCCGATGAGCAGTTCTTC
>NA|NA|TRBJ2-5|TRBV7-2
CASTIGGAGKTQYF
TGTGCCAGCACGATAGGAGGGGCGGGTAAGACCCAGTACTTC
>NA|NA|TRBJ1-1|TRBV7-9
CASSPWAGTNTEAFF
TGTGCCAGCAGCCCATGGGCAGGGACGAACACTGAAGCTTTCTTT
>NA|NA|TRBJ2-1|TRBV14
CASSHLTGVTNNEQFF
TGTGCCAGCAGCCACCTGACGGGAGTAACCAACAATGAGCAGTTCTTC
>NA|NA|TRBJ1-1|TRBV30
CAWGKNTEAFF
TGTGCCTGGGGGAAGAACACTGAAGCTTTCTTT
>NA|NA|TRBJ2-7|TRBV2
CASSTPQGGLDSDEQYF
TGTGCCAGCAGTACCCCCCAGGGGGGGCTAGATAGCGACGAGCAGTACTTC
>TRBD2|NA|TRBJ2-2|TRBV5-1
CASSAGSGRANTGELFF
TGCGCCAGCAGCGCGGGTAGCGGGAGGGCGAACACCGGGGAGCTGTTTTTT
>TRBD1|once|TRBJ2-6|TRBV7-2
CASSLDRQSSGANVLTF
TGTGCCAGCAGCTTGGACAGGCAGAGCTCTGGGGCCAACGTCCTGACTTTC
>NA|NA|TRBJ2-7|TRBV6-5
CASRPTYGAYEQYF
TGTGCCAGCAGGCCCACTTACGGGGCCTACGAGCAGTACTTC
>NA|NA|TRBJ2-2|TRBV7-2
CASSADRNTGELFF
TGTGCCAGCAGCGCGGACAGGAACACCGGGGAGCTGTTTTTT
>TRBD1|NA|TRBJ2-5|TRBV11-3
CASSPGQGEEETQYF
TGTGCCAGCAGCCCAGGACAGGGAGAGGAAGAGACCCAGTACTTC
>TRBD2|NA|TRBJ2-3|TRBV29-1
CSVAETSPTDTQYF
TGCAGCGTTGCGGAGACTAGCCCAACAGATACGCAGTATTTT
>NA|NA|TRBJ1-2|TRBV29-1
CSVDSYGYTF
TGCAGCGTCGACAGCTATGGCTACACCTTC
>NA|NA|TRBJ1-2|TRBV6-5
CASSYDRANYGYTF
TGTGCCAGCAGTTACGACAGAGCCAACTATGGCTACACCTTC
>NA|NA|TRBJ2-5|TRBV11-3
CASSLDRETQYF
TGTGCCAGCAGCTTAGATCGGGAGACCCAGTACTTC
>NA|NA|TRBJ1-5|TRBV19
CASSGRVNQPQHF
TGTGCCAGTAGTGGACGGGTAAATCAGCCCCAGCATTTT
>NA|NA|TRBJ1-5|TRBV5-1
CASSVGQYPNQPQHF
TGCGCCAGCAGCGTTGGACAGTACCCCAATCAGCCCCAGCATTTT
>NA|NA|TRBJ2-1|TRBV11-2
CASSLTGSYNEQFF
TGTGCCAGCAGCCTGACAGGCTCCTACAATGAGCAGTTCTTC
>NA|NA|TRBJ1-1|TRBV25-1
CASIQGGNTEAFF
TGTGCCAGCATCCAAGGGGGGAACACTGAAGCTTTCTTT
>NA|NA|TRBJ2-1|TRBV19
CASSIDLSVGYNEQFF
TGTGCCAGTAGTATAGATCTCTCCGTCGGCTACAATGAGCAGTTCTTC
>TRBD2|NA|TRBJ2-7|TRBV18
CASSPLGDYSYEQYF
TGTGCCAGCTCACCACTTGGGGACTACTCCTACGAGCAGTACTTC
>TRBD1|once|TRBJ2-7|TRBV7-8
CASRRTGGPSEQYF
TGTGCCAGCAGACGGACAGGCGGGCCCTCCGAGCAGTACTTC
>TRBD1|NA|TRBJ1-1|TRBV4-1
CASSQENRGVDTEAFF
TGCGCCAGCAGCCAAGAGAACAGGGGAGTTGACACTGAAGCTTTCTTT
>TRBD2|NA|TRBJ2-5|TRBV2
CASSLRDNSGRAGGFGTQYF
TGTGCCAGCAGCCTCCGAGATAATAGCGGGAGGGCCGGGGGCTTTGGGACCCAGTACTTC
>TRBD1|few|TRBJ2-7|TRBV19
CASSIAGTGAYEQYF
TGTGCCAGTAGTATAGCCGGGACAGGGGCCTACGAGCAGTACTTC
>NA|NA|TRBJ2-1|TRBV5-5
CASSLAEGTWWVQFF
TGTGCCAGCAGCTTGGCCGAGGGTACGTGGTGGGTGCAGTTCTTC
>NA|few|TRBJ2-5|TRBV5-1
CASSKWTASQETQYF
TGCGCCAGCAGCAAATGGACAGCCTCCCAAGAGACCCAGTACTTC
>TRBD1|NA|TRBJ1-2|TRBV5-1
CASSPGQGASVLPNYGYTF
TGCGCCAGCAGCCCGGGACAGGGGGCGTCAGTTCTCCCAAACTATGGCTACACCTTC
>TRBD2|NA|TRBJ2-7|TRBV18
CASSPSTGGLSSYEQYF
TGTGCCAGCTCACCTTCAACGGGGGGACTCTCTTCCTACGAGCAGTACTTC
>NA|NA|TRBJ1-3|TRBV6-5
CASSYFSGISGNTIYF
TGTGCCAGCAGTTATTTTTCAGGGATATCTGGAAACACCATATATTTT
>NA|NA|TRBJ2-1|TRBV6-5
CASSYSQGRDEQFF
TGTGCCAGCAGTTACTCTCAGGGGAGGGATGAGCAGTTCTTC
>NA|NA|TRBJ1-4|TRBV2
CASSEVHGEKLFF
TGTGCCAGCAGTGAAGTTCACGGGGAAAAACTGTTTTTT
>NA|NA|TRBJ2-1|TRBV11-2
CASSLRVRGRPYNEQFF
TGTGCCAGCAGCTTAAGGGTTAGGGGGAGACCCTACAATGAGCAGTTCTTC
>NA|NA|TRBJ2-1|TRBV4-1
CASSQDRAGEKFF
TGCGCCAGCAGCCAAGACAGGGCGGGCGAAAAGTTCTTC
>TRBD1|NA|TRBJ1-2|TRBV5-1
CASSPTGDYGYTF
TGCGCCAGCAGCCCGACAGGGGACTATGGCTACACCTTC
>NA|NA|TRBJ1-2|TRBV5-1
CASSFEGRGYGYTF
TGCGCCAGCAGCTTTGAGGGGCGCGGCTATGGCTACACCTTC